The entry below describes one TCR beta chain. Its specificity is not known. The data derive from a study of T cell responses to AZD1222 COVID-19 vaccine. CDR1 and CDR2 (germline): MDHEN, SYDVKM. V lost 9 bases and J lost 5, with 22 bases in between. The CDR3 has 15 residues. Profiled with immunoSEQ multiplex PCR; TCRdb holds only in-frame clones, not every one. The data hold about 110,000 clones, with more than 75% observed a single time. Points from the study as a whole: Spike was spanned by vaccine-associated CD4 TCRs, which were dominant at 160-218 and 743-854. Among spike-specific TCRs, nearly half reportedly target unmutated variant regions. Donor demographics were predominantly white British with a female majority; clonal diversity may be underestimated.

The material sequenced was peripheral blood, taken on day 0 of AZD1222 vaccination. This clonotype was obtained from an adult in good health. The rearrangement uses TRBV28 and TRBJ2-5; weak D call: TRBD1 (6 bases). CDR3 bases: TGTGCCAGTCAAGACAGGCTGGGGATCAGGGAGACCCAGTACTTC. Its protein product is CASQDRLGIRETQYF.